These 5 T cell receptor beta chains share one sample of origin, sequenced in a study of T cell responses to AZD1222 COVID-19 vaccine. Measured with immunoSEQ multiplex PCR; TCRdb has only the in-frame clones, and not every one. Of about 120,000 clones listed, roughly 87% were seen once; the top ten hold approximately 1.1%. Sequences were derived from peripheral blood, sampled on day 0 of AZD1222 vaccination. The receptors here all came from an adult in good health.

The rearrangement links TRBV6-5 to TRBJ1-2, with TRBD1 matching over 7 bases. V shed 5 bases and J 4 bases; nucleotides not matched to a gene: 7. The germline V gene has CDR1 MNHEY and CDR2 SVGAGI. The CDR3 runs 14 residues. The CDR3 reads CASSRQGTGYGYTF. The CDR3 bases are TGTGCCAGCAGTCGACAGGGTACGGGCTATGGCTACACCTTC.

This clone was counted only a few times. The chain has TRBV19 and TRBJ2-3; D gene uncertain. V lost 10 bases to trimming and J lost 2 bases, with 19 bases between them. Germline V gives CDR1 LNHDA, CDR2 SQIVND (reference sequence). This CDR3 contains 15 residues. The CDR3: CATSPMGTNTDTQYF. DNA of the CDR3: TGTGCCACCTCCCCCATGGGTACCAACACAGATACGCAGTATTTT.

V and J are TRBV12-3 or TRBV12-4 and TRBJ1-4, with 10 bases identical to TRBD1. The CDR3 extends over 12 amino acids. The V gene end was trimmed by 6 bases and the J gene end by 14 bases; junction bases not matched to a gene: 6. The CDR3 loop reads CASSLTGGELFF. The CDR3 region has the DNA TGTGCCAGCAGCTTGACAGGGGGCGAGCTGTTTTTT.

This clone has a count of ten or more. V and J are TRBV27 and TRBJ2-5; 14 bases are shared with TRBD2. Germline values: CDR1 MNHEY, CDR2 SMNVEV (reference sequence). J was trimmed by 3 bases and V by 3 bases; bases with no gene match: 3. This CDR3 is built from 16 residues. The CDR3: CASSLSTSGGEETQYF. The CDR3 DNA reads TGTGCCAGCAGTTTGTCGACTAGCGGGGGGGAAGAGACCCAGTACTTC.

This clone was counted between two and nine times. The rearrangement links TRBV7-2 to TRBJ1-2; no firm D call. CDR3 length equals 13 residues. With 3 bases removed from V and 5 bases from J, the gap between germline ends came to 10 bases. Germline V gene data show CDR1 as SGHTA and CDR2 as FQGNSA. The CDR3 is CASSFLGKYGYTF. DNA of the CDR3: TGTGCCAGCAGCTTTTTGGGGAAGTATGGCTACACCTTC.